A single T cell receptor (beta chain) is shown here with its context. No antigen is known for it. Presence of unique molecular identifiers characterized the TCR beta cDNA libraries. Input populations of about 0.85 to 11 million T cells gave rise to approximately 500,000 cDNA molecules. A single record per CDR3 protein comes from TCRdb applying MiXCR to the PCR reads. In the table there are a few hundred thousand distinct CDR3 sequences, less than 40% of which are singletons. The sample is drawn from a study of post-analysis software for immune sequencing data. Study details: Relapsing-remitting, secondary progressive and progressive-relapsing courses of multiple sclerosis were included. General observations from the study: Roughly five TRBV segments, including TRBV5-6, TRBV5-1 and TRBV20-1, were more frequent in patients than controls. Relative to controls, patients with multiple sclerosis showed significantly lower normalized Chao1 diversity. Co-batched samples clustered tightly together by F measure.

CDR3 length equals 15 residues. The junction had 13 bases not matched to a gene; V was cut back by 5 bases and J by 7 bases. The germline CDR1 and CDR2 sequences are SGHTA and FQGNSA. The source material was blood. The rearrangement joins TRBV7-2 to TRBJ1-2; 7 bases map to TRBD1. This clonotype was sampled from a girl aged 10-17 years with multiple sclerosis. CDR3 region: CASSVQGLDVGGYTF. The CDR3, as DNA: TGTGCCAGCAGCGTACAGGGGTTGGATGTTGGTGGCTACACCTTC.